This T cell receptor (beta chain) was identified during a study of multiple sclerosis patients with progressive multifocal leukoencephalopathy. There are 16 residues in the CDR3. Germline V lookup: CDR1 SGHNT, CDR2 YYREEE (reference sequence). Trimming took 0 bases from V and 0 from J, leaving 10 bases between them. Every PCR reaction included synthetic inline CDR3 controls for all V-J pairings. Some clones are missing from TCRdb's copy, which holds only in-frame ones; the method was immunoSEQ multiplex PCR. The table has 31,000 or so clones, approximately 86% seen once; the top ten hold approximately 5.2%. Time point of the sample: time of PML onset.

This sequence originates from a woman between 35 and 50 years old with progressive multifocal leukoencephalopathy. Sequencing was performed on PBMCs, taken from a patient treated with natalizumab. The V call is TRBV5-4, the J call TRBJ2-1; tentative D call: TRBD1 (5 bases). CDR3 sequence: CASSLAADSSYNEQFF. The DNA of the CDR3 is TGTGCCAGCAGCTTGGCGGCAGACAGCTCCTACAATGAGCAGTTCTTC.